Listed here are 31 T cell receptor beta chains from one sample, sequenced in a study of shared clonotypes between healthy human individuals. Naive CD8 isolation took CD45RO-negative cells positively selected for CCR7 and excluded terminally differentiated effector memory CD45RA+ cells. Profiled with immunoSEQ multiplex PCR; TCRdb holds only in-frame clones, not every one. The sample holds 500,000 to 700,000 clones, approximately 96% seen once. Specimen: naive CD8+ T cells sorted from blood. These receptors all come from a woman in her twenties or thirties in good health.

The chain has TRBV15 and TRBJ2-3; possibly TRBD1 or TRBD2 for D (5 bases each). The germline V gene has CDR1 LNHNV and CDR2 YYDKDF (reference sequence). CDR3 length: 14 residues. V lost 3 bases, J lost 13 bases, and 20 bases lay in between. This chain's CDR3 is CATSRPGTEDPEYF. DNA for the CDR3: TGTGCCACCAGCAGGCCCGGGACCGAGGACCCCGAGTATTTT.

The rearrangement uses TRBV28 and TRBJ1-2; D perhaps matches TRBD1 (5 bases). The CDR3 loop spans 13 amino acids. Trimming shortened V by 3 bases and J by 8 bases, and 13 bases separated the two germline ends. CDR1 is MDHEN, CDR2 SYDVKM, per germline. This chain's CDR3 is CASSFDSASGYTF. CDR3 DNA sequence: TGTGCCAGCAGTTTTGACAGCGCGTCCGGCTACACCTTC.

The rearrangement uses TRBV5-6 and TRBJ1-3; 7 nucleotides agree with TRBD1. J was trimmed by 0 bases and V by 4 bases; bases with no gene match: 7. Germline lookup yields CDR1 SGHDT and CDR2 YYEEEE. The CDR3 contains 16 residues. The CDR3 DNA is TGTGCCAGCAGCCCGGTGGGACAGTTCTCTGGAAACACCATATATTTT. It translates to CASSPVGQFSGNTIYF. The full variable domain, its missing parts supplied by reference TRBV5-6 and TRBJ1-3, is DAGVTQSPTHLIKTRGQQVTLRCSPKSGHDTVSWYQQALGQGPQFIFQYYEEEERQRGNFPDRFSGHQFPNYSSELNVNALLLGDSALYLCASSPVGQFSGNTIYFGEGSWLTVV.

The chain carries TRBV4-1 and TRBJ1-4; TRBD1 matches at 10 bases. The CDR3 has 19 residues. Germline values: CDR1 MGHRA, CDR2 YSYEKL. Losses at the gene ends were 4 bases for V and 4 bases for J; bases not matched to a gene: 15. Here the CDR3 reads CASSLPRDRGMLGNEKLFF. Written as DNA, the CDR3 is TGCGCCAGCAGCCTGCCCCGGGACAGGGGAATGCTTGGTAATGAAAAACTGTTTTTT.

This chain's CDR3 is CASSHTTRELFF. The CDR3 DNA follows: TGCGCCAGCAGCCATACTACCCGGGAGCTGTTTTTT. The chain links TRBV4-1 to TRBJ2-2; D call uncertain. Germline values: CDR1 MGHRA, CDR2 YSYEKL. The germline V and J ends were trimmed by 3 bases and 9 bases, with 8 bases remaining between them. This CDR3 has 12 residues.

V and J are TRBV6-5 and TRBJ2-7, with D possibly matching TRBD1 (6 bases). CDR1 MNHEY and CDR2 SVGAGI come from the germline V gene. Trimming removed 4 bases from V and 4 bases from J, with 17 bases in between. CDR3 length: 15 residues. CDR3 amino acids: CASSSGQSGFYEQYF. CDR3 nucleotides: TGTGCCAGCAGTTCAGGACAGAGCGGTTTTTACGAGCAGTACTTC.

This clone appeared a single time. This chain links TRBV7-2 with TRBJ2-7, with 7 bases matching TRBD2. In germline, CDR1 is SGHTA, CDR2 FQGNSA. The CDR3 extends over 15 amino acids. V lost 6 bases, J lost 0 bases, and 8 bases stayed unmatched. This chain's CDR3 is CASRASGDASYEQYF. The CDR3 DNA reads TGTGCCAGCAGAGCTAGCGGTGACGCCTCCTACGAGCAGTACTTC.

The chain has TRBV27 and TRBJ2-7, with D possibly TRBD2 on 5 matching bases. The CDR3 extends over 15 amino acids. The germline V gene has CDR1 MNHEY and CDR2 SMNVEV (reference sequence). V was cut by 0 bases and J by 7 bases, with 16 bases left in between. The CDR3 DNA reads as TGTGCCAGCAGTTTATCCACAGAGGGCCGCTGGGAGCAGTACTTC. It specifies CASSLSTEGRWEQYF.

The gene calls are TRBV27 and TRBJ1-1, with D possibly TRBD1 on 6 matching bases. This CDR3 comprises 14 residues. The ends were cut back, 5 bases at V and 0 bases at J, with 10 bases in the middle. CDR1 MNHEY and CDR2 SMNVEV come from the germline V gene (reference sequence). The CDR3 reads CASSNRDMNTEAFF. As DNA, the CDR3 is TGTGCCAGCAGTAACAGGGACATGAACACTGAAGCTTTCTTT.

The J gene is TRBJ2-7, the V gene TRBV28; no clear D gene. The CDR3 length is 19 residues. CDR1 and CDR2 (germline): MDHEN, SYDVKM. The V end was cut by 7 bases, the J end by 2 bases, with 30 bases between. The CDR3, as DNA: TGTGCCAGCACCTCTTTAAATCTTAGGCGGAGTAACCCAGCCTACGAGCAGTACTTC. Its protein product is CASTSLNLRRSNPAYEQYF.

The chain employs TRBV2 and TRBJ2-1; 11 bases map to TRBD2. Germline-derived CDR1 and CDR2 are SNHLY and FYNNEI. The CDR3 contains 16 residues. V shed 1 base, J shed 4 bases, and the junction held 3 bases outside the gene matches. The CDR3 loop is CASSEGTSGLYNEQFF. CDR3 DNA sequence: TGTGCCAGCAGTGAAGGGACTAGCGGGTTATACAATGAGCAGTTCTTC.

Comments on this clone: This CDR3 is also generated by other DNA sequences in the sample. The J gene is TRBJ2-7, the V gene TRBV13; a possible D gene is TRBD1 (5 bases). The germline CDR1 and CDR2 sequences are PRHDT and FYEKMQ (reference sequence). This CDR3 spans 14 amino acids. V lost 0 bases, J lost 4 bases, and 10 bases lay in between. This CDR3 is CASSLGKGLYEQYF. The CDR3 DNA follows: TGTGCCAGCAGCTTAGGAAAGGGGTTATACGAGCAGTACTTC.

The V call is TRBV14, the J call TRBJ2-3; D possibly corresponds to TRBD2 (5 bases). The CDR3 extends over 16 amino acids. Trimming pared 4 bases from V and 2 bases from J, leaving 16 bases between. Germline loops: CDR1 SGHDN, CDR2 FVKESK. CDR3 in amino acids: CASSPSDWLFTDTQYF. As DNA, the CDR3 is TGTGCCAGCAGCCCGTCGGACTGGCTTTTCACAGATACGCAGTATTTT.

This clone was observed once. This sample also contains other DNA sequences that code for the same CDR3. The V and J genes are TRBV5-4 and TRBJ2-1; D uncertain. CDR1 is SGHNT, CDR2 YYREEE, per germline (reference sequence). The CDR3 contains 15 residues. The V gene lost 0 bases and the J gene lost 4 bases, with 11 bases spanning the gap. CDR3 DNA sequence: TGTGCCAGCAGCTTGGGGTTGGCTGGGTACAATGAGCAGTTCTTC. Translation gives CASSLGLAGYNEQFF.

This clone was counted only a few times. This CDR3 reads CASSIWAGDPGELFF. In DNA form, the CDR3 reads TGTGCCAGTAGTATTTGGGCAGGGGATCCCGGGGAGCTGTTTTTT. V and J are TRBV19 and TRBJ2-2; D is possibly TRBD1 (6 bases). Germline V gene sequence: CDR1 LNHDA, CDR2 SQIVND (reference sequence). Trimming took 3 bases from V and 6 from J, leaving 14 bases between them. This CDR3 contains 15 residues.

This chain joins TRBV13 and TRBJ1-2; tentatively, D is TRBD1 (5 bases). Germline CDR1 reads PRHDT; CDR2 reads FYEKMQ (reference sequence). There are 16 residues in the CDR3. With 0 bases removed from V and 0 bases from J, the gap between germline ends came to 11 bases. The CDR3 reads CASSLGGLDTNYGYTF. CDR3 DNA sequence: TGTGCCAGCAGCTTAGGAGGGTTGGACACTAACTATGGCTACACCTTC.

A remark on this clone: Distinct nucleotide sequences in the sample also encode this CDR3. The rearrangement uses TRBV28 and TRBJ2-7; weak D call: TRBD1 (6 bases). CDR3 length equals 13 residues. V lost 2 bases to trimming and J lost 3 bases, with 8 bases between them. Germline values: CDR1 MDHEN, CDR2 SYDVKM. The CDR3 loop reads CASSLGRGYEQYF. The CDR3 DNA sequence: TGTGCCAGCAGTTTAGGCAGGGGCTACGAGCAGTACTTC.

The genes are TRBV4-2 and TRBJ2-4, with a weak D call TRBD1 (6 bases). Trimming took off 3 bases at V and 0 bases at J, with 12 bases between the two ends. Per germline, CDR1 LGHNA and CDR2 YNFKEQ. The CDR3 runs 16 residues. The CDR3 region is CASSQRTVLAKNIQYF. The DNA for the CDR3 is TGTGCCAGCAGCCAGCGGACAGTTCTAGCCAAAAACATTCAGTACTTC.

The rearrangement uses TRBV2 and TRBJ2-1, with D unresolved. The CDR3 runs to 16 residues. Trimming took 0 bases from V and 2 from J, leaving 11 bases between them. Germline V lookup: CDR1 SNHLY, CDR2 FYNNEI. This chain's CDR3 is CASSEALGSTYNEQFF. The CDR3 DNA reads TGTGCCAGCAGTGAAGCGCTTGGGTCGACCTACAATGAGCAGTTCTTC.

This rearrangement joins TRBV7-9 to TRBJ2-7; D is ambiguous. V was cut by 5 bases and J by 2 bases, with 1 base left in between. CDR1 SEHNR and CDR2 FQNEAQ come from the germline V gene (reference sequence). The CDR3 runs 10 residues. CDR3 sequence (DNA): TGTGCCAGCAGCGCCTACGAGCAGTACTTC. Its translation is CASSAYEQYF.

The chain is built from TRBV14 and TRBJ2-7; D perhaps matches TRBD1 (6 bases). Trimming shortened V by 4 bases and J by 2 bases, and 12 bases separated the two germline ends. The CDR3 runs to 14 residues. From germline, CDR1 is SGHDN and CDR2 FVKESK. This chain's CDR3 is CASSLAQGPYEQYF. The CDR3 coding sequence is TGTGCCAGCAGCCTCGCACAGGGACCCTACGAGCAGTACTTC. Supplemented by reference TRBV14 and TRBJ2-7, the full variable domain reads EAGVTQFPSHSVIEKGQTVTLRCDPISGHDNLYWYRRVMGKEIKFLLHFVKESKQDESGMPNNRFLAERTGGTYSTLKVQPAELEDSGVYFCASSLAQGPYEQYFGPGTRLTVT.

The J gene is TRBJ2-7, the V gene TRBV4-2, with D uncertain. Per the germline V gene, CDR1 is LGHNA and CDR2 is YNFKEQ. The CDR3 consists of 12 residues. Trimming removed 1 base at V and 4 bases at J, with 5 bases between. CDR3 loop: CASSQGGYEQYF. CDR3 coding DNA: TGTGCCAGCAGCCAAGGGGGATACGAGCAGTACTTC.

The genes are TRBV15 and TRBJ1-2, with D unclear. This CDR3 has 16 amino acids. From germline, CDR1 is LNHNV and CDR2 YYDKDF (reference sequence). V lost 0 bases, J lost 3 bases, and 14 bases lay in between. CDR3 nucleotide sequence: TGTGCCACCAGCAGAGACAGGAACAGCCCTTACTATGGCTACACCTTC. Its protein is CATSRDRNSPYYGYTF.

The chain links TRBV2 to TRBJ2-5; D possibly matches TRBD1 or TRBD2 (5 bases each). CDR1 is SNHLY, CDR2 FYNNEI, per germline. The V gene lost 5 bases and the J gene lost 5 bases, with 6 bases spanning the gap. The CDR3 sequence is 11 residues long. CDR3 coding DNA: TGTGCCAGCAGTTGGGGGGAGACCCAGTACTTC. Translation gives CASSWGETQYF.

V and J are TRBV27 and TRBJ2-3, with D tentatively TRBD1 (6 bases). V was trimmed by 5 bases and J by 6 bases, leaving 27 bases between them. This CDR3 has 18 residues. The germline CDR1 and CDR2 sequences are MNHEY and SMNVEV (reference sequence). CDR3 in amino acids: CASSLSPFRGARGDTQYF. The CDR3, as DNA: TGTGCCAGCAGTCTGTCCCCCTTCAGGGGCGCCCGTGGGGATACGCAGTATTTT.

V usage is TRBV29-1 and J usage is TRBJ2-1; D unresolved. Trimming left V 3 bases short and J 4 bases short, with 7 bases between. Per the germline V gene, CDR1 is SQVTM and CDR2 is ANQGSEA. The CDR3 runs 12 residues. The CDR3 nucleotides read TGCAGCGTTGACAGCCGATACAATGAGCAGTTCTTC. It translates to CSVDSRYNEQFF.

This rearrangement joins TRBV7-2 to TRBJ1-1; no firm D call. Trimming removed 2 bases at V and 5 bases at J, with 15 bases between. This CDR3 spans 15 amino acids. From germline, CDR1 is SGHTA and CDR2 FQGNSA. The CDR3 DNA reads TGTGCCAGCAGCTTACCCCCATCCCTAGTAACTGAAGCTTTCTTT. Its translation: CASSLPPSLVTEAFF.

The CDR3 sequence: CASSPGSYEQYF. CDR3 in DNA: TGTGCCAGCAGCCCCGGGTCCTACGAGCAGTACTTC. The V and J genes are TRBV5-5 and TRBJ2-7, with D unresolved. V was trimmed by 4 bases and J by 1 base, leaving 6 bases between them. The length of the CDR3 is 12 residues. Germline lookup yields CDR1 SGHKS and CDR2 YYEKEE (reference sequence). The variable domain in full, completed from reference TRBV5-5 and TRBJ2-7, reads DAGVTQSPTHLIKTRGQQVTLRCSPISGHKSVSWYQQVLGQGPQFIFQYYEKEERGRGNFPDRFSARQFPNYSSELNVNALLLGDSALYLCASSPGSYEQYFGPGTRLTVT.

V usage is TRBV7-9 and J usage is TRBJ2-1; 10 bases are shared with TRBD2. Germline V gene data show CDR1 as SEHNR and CDR2 as FQNEAQ (reference sequence). The CDR3 extends over 15 amino acids. Trimming cost V 4 bases and J 6 bases; bases outside gene matches: 6. In DNA form, the CDR3 reads TGTGCCAGCAGCTATCTAGCGGGAGCTGGCAATGAGCAGTTCTTC. Translated, it gives CASSYLAGAGNEQFF.

The V and J genes are TRBV28 and TRBJ1-3, with 8 bases fitting TRBD1. Trimming removed 5 bases from V and 1 base from J; junction bases left unmatched: 19. This CDR3 is 20 amino acids long. CDR1 is MDHEN and CDR2 is SYDVKM in the germline V gene. The CDR3 sequence is CASSRPEWTGSFLSGNTIYF. The CDR3 DNA is TGTGCCAGCAGTCGTCCGGAATGGACAGGGAGTTTCCTATCTGGAAACACCATATATTTT. Drawing the rest from reference TRBV28 and TRBJ1-3, the complete variable domain is DVKVTQSSRYLVKRTGEKVFLECVQDMDHENMFWYRQDPGLGLRLIYFSYDVKMKEKGDIPEGYSVSREKKERFSLILESASTNQTSMYLCASSRPEWTGSFLSGNTIYFGEGSWLTVV.

This chain joins TRBV7-9 and TRBJ1-5; TRBD1 matches 7 bases. CDR3 length: 15 residues. From germline, CDR1 is SEHNR and CDR2 FQNEAQ (reference sequence). The J segment lost 3 bases and the V segment lost 4 bases, leaving 6 bases of the junction unmatched. The CDR3 protein is CASSSPGQNNQPQHF. The CDR3 region has the DNA TGTGCCAGCAGCTCACCGGGACAGAACAATCAGCCCCAGCATTTT.